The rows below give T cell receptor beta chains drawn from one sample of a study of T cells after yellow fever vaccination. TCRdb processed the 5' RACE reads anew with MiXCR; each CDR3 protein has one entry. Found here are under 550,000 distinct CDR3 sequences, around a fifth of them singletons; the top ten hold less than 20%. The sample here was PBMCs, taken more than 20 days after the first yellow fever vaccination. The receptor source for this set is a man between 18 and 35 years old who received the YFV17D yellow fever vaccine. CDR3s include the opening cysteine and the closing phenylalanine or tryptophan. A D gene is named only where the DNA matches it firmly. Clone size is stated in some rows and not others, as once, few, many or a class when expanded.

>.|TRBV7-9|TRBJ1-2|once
TGTGCCATCCTCCCGAGAGCTAACTATGGCTACACCTTC
CAILPRANYGYTF
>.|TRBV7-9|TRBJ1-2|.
TGTGCCAGCAGCGAAGGGTCCGTCGGCTACACCTTC
CASSEGSVGYTF
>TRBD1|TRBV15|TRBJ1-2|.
TGTGCCACCGGAAAGGGACAGGCCTATGGCTACACCTTC
CATGKGQAYGYTF
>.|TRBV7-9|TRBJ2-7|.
TGTGCCAGCAGCTTAGCGCCTGGTCCCGAGCAGTACTTC
CASSLAPGPEQYF
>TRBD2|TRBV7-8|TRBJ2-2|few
TGTGCCAGCAGCTTAGTGGGGGGGTCCACCGGGGAGCTGTTTTTT
CASSLVGGSTGELFF
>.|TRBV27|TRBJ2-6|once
TGTGCCAGCAGTTTCCTTGACAGGACTGGGGCCAACGTCCTGACTTTC
CASSFLDRTGANVLTF
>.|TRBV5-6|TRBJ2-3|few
TGTGCCAGCAGCTTTCCTCGGGACTTCACAGATACGCAGTATTTT
CASSFPRDFTDTQYF
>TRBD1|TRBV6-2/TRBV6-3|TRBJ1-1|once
TGTGCCAGCACCACCGGGACAGGGAATCTGAACACTGAAGCTTTCTTT
CASTTGTGNLNTEAFF
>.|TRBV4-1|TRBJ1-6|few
TGCGCCAGCAGCCAAGGCCTTAATTCACCCCTCCACTTT
CASSQGLNSPLHF
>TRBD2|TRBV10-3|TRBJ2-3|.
TGTGCCATCAGTGAGGGGGGACTAGCGGATACGCAGTATTTT
CAISEGGLADTQYF